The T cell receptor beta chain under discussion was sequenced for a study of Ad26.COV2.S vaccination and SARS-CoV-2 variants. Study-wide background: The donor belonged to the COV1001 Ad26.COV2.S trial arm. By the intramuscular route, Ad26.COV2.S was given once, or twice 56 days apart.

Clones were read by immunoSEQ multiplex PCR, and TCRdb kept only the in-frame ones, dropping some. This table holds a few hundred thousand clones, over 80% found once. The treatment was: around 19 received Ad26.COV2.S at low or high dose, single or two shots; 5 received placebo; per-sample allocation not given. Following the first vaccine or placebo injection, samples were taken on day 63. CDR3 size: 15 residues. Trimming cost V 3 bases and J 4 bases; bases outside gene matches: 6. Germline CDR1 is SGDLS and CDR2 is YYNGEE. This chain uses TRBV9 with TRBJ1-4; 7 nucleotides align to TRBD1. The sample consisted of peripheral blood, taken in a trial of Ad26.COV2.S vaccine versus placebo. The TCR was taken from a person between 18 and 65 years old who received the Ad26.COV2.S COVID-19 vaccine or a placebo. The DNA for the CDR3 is TGTGCCAGCAGCGGGGGCGACAGGGATAATGAAAAACTGTTTTTT. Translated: CASSGGDRDNEKLFF.